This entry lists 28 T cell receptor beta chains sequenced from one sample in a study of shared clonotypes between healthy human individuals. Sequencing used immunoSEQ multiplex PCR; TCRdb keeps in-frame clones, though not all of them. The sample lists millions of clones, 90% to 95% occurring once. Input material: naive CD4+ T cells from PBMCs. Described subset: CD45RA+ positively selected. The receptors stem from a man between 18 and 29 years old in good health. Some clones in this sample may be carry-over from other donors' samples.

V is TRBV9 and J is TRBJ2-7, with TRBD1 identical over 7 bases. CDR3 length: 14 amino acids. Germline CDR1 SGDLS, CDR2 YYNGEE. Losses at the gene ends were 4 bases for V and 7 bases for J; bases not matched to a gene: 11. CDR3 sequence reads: CASSPRQGLGEQYF. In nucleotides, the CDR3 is TGTGCCAGCAGCCCCCGACAGGGTTTAGGGGAGCAGTACTTC.

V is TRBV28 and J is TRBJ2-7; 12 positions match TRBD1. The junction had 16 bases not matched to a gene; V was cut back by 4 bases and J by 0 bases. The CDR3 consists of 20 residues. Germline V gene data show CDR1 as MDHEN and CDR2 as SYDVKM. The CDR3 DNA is TGTGCCAGCAGTTCCCCCCCAGGGACAGGGGGCGGAGGAAGCTCCTACGAGCAGTACTTC. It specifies CASSSPPGTGGGGSSYEQYF.

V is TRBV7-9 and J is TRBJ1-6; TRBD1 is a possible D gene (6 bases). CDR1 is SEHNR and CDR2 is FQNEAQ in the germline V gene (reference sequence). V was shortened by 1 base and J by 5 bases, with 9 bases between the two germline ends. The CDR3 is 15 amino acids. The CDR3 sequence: CASSLDRENNSPLHF. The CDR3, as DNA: TGTGCCAGCAGCTTAGACAGGGAGAATAATTCACCCCTCCACTTT.

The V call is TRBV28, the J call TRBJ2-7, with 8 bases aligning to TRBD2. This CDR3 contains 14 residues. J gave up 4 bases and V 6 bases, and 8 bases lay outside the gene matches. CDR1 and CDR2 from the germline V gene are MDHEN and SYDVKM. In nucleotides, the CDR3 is TGTGCCAGCAGGGGACTAGAGGTTGGGTACGAGCAGTACTTC. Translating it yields CASRGLEVGYEQYF.

For the CDR3, the DNA is TGTGCCAGTAGTGGCGTCAGCGAAATCGCGAATAACTATGGCTACACCTTC. Protein sequence: CASSGVSEIANNYGYTF. This chain uses TRBV19 with TRBJ1-2, with D unresolved. This CDR3 has 17 residues. V lost 5 bases and J lost 1, with 20 bases in between. The germline gives CDR1 LNHDA, CDR2 SQIVND (reference sequence).

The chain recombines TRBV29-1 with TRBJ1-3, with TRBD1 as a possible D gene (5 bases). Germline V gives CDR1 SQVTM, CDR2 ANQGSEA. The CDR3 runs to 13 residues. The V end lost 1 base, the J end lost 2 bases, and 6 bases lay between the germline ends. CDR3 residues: CSVEGRAGNTIYF. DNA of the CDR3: TGCAGCGTTGAAGGCAGGGCTGGAAACACCATATATTTT.

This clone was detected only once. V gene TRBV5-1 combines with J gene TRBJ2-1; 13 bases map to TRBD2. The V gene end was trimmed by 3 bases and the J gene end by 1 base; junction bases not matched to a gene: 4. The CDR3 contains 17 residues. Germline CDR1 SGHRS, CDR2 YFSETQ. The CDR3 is CASSSTTSGRSYNEQFF. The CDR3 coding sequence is TGCGCCAGCAGCTCAACGACTAGCGGGAGGTCCTACAATGAGCAGTTCTTC.

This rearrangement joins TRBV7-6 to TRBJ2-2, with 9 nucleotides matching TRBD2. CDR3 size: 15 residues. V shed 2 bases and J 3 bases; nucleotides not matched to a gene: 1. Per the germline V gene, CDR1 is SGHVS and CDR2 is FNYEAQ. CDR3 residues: CASSLLAGHTGELFF. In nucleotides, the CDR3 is TGTGCCAGCAGCTTACTAGCGGGACACACCGGGGAGCTGTTTTTT. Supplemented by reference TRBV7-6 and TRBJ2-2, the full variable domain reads GAGVSQSPRYKVTKRGQDVALRCDPISGHVSLYWYRQALGQGPEFLTYFNYEAQQDKSGLPNDRFSAERPEGSISTLTIQRTEQRDSAMYRCASSLLAGHTGELFFGEGSRLTVL.

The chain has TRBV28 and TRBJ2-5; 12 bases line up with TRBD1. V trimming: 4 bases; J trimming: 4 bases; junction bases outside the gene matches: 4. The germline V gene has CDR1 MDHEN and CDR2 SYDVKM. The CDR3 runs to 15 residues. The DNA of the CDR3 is TGTGCCAGCAGTTACGGGACAGGGGGCGCAGAGACCCAGTACTTC. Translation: CASSYGTGGAETQYF.

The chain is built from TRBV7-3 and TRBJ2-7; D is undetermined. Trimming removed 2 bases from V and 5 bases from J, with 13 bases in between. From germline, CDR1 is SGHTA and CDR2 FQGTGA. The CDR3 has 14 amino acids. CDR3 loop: CASSLWGTQNEQYF. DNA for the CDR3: TGTGCCAGCAGCTTATGGGGTACCCAGAACGAGCAGTACTTC.

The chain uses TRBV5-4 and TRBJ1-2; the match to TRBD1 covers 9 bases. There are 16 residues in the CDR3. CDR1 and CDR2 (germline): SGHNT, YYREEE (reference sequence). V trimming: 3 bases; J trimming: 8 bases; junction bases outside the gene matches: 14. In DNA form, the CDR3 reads TGTGCCAGCAGCTCTCAGTCTACAACAGGGGGCAGGGGCTACACCTTC. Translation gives CASSSQSTTGGRGYTF.

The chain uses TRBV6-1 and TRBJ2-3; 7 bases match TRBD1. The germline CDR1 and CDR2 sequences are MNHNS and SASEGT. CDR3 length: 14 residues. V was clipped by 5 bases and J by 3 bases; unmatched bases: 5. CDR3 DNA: TGTGCCAGCAGTCCGGGACAGAAGACAGATACGCAGTATTTT. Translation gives CASSPGQKTDTQYF.

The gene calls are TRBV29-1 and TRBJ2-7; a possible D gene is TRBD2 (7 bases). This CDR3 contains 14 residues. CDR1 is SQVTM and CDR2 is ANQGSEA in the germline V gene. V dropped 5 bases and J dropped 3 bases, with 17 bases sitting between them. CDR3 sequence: CSVSAGALGYEQYF. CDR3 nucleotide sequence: TGCAGCGTTAGTGCGGGGGCGCTTGGCTACGAGCAGTACTTC.

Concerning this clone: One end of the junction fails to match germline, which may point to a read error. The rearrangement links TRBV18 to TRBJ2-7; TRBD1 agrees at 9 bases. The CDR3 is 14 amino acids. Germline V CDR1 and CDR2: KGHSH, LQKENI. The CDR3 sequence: CASSPRDRDHEQYF. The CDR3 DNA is TGTGCCAGCTCCCCACGGGACAGGGACCACGAGCAGTACTTC.

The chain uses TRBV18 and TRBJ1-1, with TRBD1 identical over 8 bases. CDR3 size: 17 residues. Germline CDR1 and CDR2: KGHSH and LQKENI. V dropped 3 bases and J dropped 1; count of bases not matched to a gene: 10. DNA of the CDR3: TGTGCCAGCTCACCCTTTATCGAAGACAGGGGGAACACTGAAGCTTTCTTT. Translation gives CASSPFIEDRGNTEAFF.

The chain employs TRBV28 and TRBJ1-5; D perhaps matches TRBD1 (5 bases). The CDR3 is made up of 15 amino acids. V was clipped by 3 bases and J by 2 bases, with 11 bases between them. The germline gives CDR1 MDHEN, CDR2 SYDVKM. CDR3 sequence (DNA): TGTGCCAGCAGTTTGGAGGGGCCGGGCAATCAGCCCCAGCATTTT. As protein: CASSLEGPGNQPQHF.

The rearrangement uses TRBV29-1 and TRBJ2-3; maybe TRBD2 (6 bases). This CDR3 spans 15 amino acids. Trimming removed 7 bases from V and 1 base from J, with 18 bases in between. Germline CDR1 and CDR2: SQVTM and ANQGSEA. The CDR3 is CSGLSDGGGTDTQYF. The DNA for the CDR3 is TGCAGCGGCCTATCGGACGGGGGAGGCACAGATACGCAGTATTTT.

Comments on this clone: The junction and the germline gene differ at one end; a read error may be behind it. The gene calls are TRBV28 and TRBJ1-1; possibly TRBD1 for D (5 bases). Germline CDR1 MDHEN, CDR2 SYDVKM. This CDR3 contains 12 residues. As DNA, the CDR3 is TGTGCCAGCAGTCGACCCGGGACGCCGAGGGTCTTT. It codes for CASSRPGTPRVF. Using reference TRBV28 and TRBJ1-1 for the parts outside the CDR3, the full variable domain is DVKVTQSSRYLVKRTGEKVFLECVQDMDHENMFWYRQDPGLGLRLIYFSYDVKMKEKGDIPEGYSVSREKKERFSLILESASTNQTSMYLCASSRPGTPRVFGQGTRLTVV.

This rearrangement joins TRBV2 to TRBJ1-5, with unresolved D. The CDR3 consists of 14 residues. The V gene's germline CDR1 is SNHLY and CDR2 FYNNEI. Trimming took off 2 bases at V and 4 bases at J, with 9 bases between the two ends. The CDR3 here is CASSEQTSNQPQHF. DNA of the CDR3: TGTGCCAGCAGTGAACAGACAAGTAATCAGCCCCAGCATTTT.

The CDR3 region has the DNA TGTGCCAGCAGTGACAGGACTAGCGGGAGGAATGAGCAGTTCTTC. Encoded protein: CASSDRTSGRNEQFF. The chain employs TRBV2 and TRBJ2-1; the match to TRBD2 covers 14 bases. The V and J ends lost 3 bases and 7 bases, in that order; junction bases with no gene match: 2. This CDR3 is built from 15 residues. Germline V gene lookup returns CDR1 SNHLY and CDR2 FYNNEI.

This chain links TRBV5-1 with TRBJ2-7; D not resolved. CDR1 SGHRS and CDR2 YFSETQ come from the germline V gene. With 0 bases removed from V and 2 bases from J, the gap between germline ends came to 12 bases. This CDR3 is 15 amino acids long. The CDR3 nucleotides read TGCGCCAGCAGCTTGGACCCTCTAAGCACCTACGAGCAGTACTTC. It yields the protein CASSLDPLSTYEQYF.

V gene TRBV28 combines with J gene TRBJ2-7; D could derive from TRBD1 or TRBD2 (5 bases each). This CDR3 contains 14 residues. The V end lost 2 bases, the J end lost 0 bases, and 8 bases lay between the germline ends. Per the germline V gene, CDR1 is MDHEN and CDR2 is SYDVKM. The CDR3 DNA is TGTGCCAGCAGTTTAGAAGGGACCTCCTACGAGCAGTACTTC. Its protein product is CASSLEGTSYEQYF. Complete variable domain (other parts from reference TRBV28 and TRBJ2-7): DVKVTQSSRYLVKRTGEKVFLECVQDMDHENMFWYRQDPGLGLRLIYFSYDVKMKEKGDIPEGYSVSREKKERFSLILESASTNQTSMYLCASSLEGTSYEQYFGPGTRLTVT.

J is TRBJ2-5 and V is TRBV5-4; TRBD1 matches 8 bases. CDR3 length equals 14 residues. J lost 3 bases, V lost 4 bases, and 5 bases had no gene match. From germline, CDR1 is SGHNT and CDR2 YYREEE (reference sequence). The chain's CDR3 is CASSTQTGEETQYF. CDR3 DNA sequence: TGTGCCAGCAGCACCCAGACAGGGGAAGAGACCCAGTACTTC.

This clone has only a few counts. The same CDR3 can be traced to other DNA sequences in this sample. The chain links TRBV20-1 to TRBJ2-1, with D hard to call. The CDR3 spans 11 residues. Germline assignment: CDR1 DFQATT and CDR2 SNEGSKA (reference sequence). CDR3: CSANGYNEQFF. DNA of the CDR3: TGCAGCGCAAACGGGTACAATGAGCAGTTCTTC.

As DNA, the CDR3 is TGTGCCAGCAGTAGCTACGTTGCCTCTGGAAACACCATATATTTT. It translates to CASSSYVASGNTIYF. The rearrangement uses TRBV28 and TRBJ1-3; D not resolved. The ends were cut back, 5 bases at V and 0 bases at J, with 11 bases in the middle. Germline CDR1 and CDR2: MDHEN and SYDVKM. The CDR3 loop spans 15 amino acids. Full variable domain (missing parts from reference TRBV28 and TRBJ1-3): DVKVTQSSRYLVKRTGEKVFLECVQDMDHENMFWYRQDPGLGLRLIYFSYDVKMKEKGDIPEGYSVSREKKERFSLILESASTNQTSMYLCASSSYVASGNTIYFGEGSWLTVV.

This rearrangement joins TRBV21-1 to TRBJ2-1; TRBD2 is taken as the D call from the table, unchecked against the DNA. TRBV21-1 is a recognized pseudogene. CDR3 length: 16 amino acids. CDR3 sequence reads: CASSKVLAGWAGEQFF. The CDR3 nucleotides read TGTGCCAGCAGCAAAGTTCTAGCGGGATGGGCGGGTGAGCAGTTCTTC.

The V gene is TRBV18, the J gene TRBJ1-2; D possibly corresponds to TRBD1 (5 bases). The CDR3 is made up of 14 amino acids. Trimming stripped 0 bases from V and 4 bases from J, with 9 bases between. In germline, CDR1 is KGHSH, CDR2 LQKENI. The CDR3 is CASSPPGTPYGYTF. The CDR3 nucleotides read TGTGCCAGCTCACCACCCGGGACGCCCTATGGCTACACCTTC.

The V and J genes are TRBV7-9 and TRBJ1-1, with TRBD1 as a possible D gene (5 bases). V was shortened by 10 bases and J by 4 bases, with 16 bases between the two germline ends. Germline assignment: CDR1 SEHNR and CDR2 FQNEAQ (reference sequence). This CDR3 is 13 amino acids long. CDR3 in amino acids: CATLKRGVTEAFF. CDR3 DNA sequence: TGTGCCACCCTTAAGCGGGGGGTCACTGAAGCTTTCTTT.